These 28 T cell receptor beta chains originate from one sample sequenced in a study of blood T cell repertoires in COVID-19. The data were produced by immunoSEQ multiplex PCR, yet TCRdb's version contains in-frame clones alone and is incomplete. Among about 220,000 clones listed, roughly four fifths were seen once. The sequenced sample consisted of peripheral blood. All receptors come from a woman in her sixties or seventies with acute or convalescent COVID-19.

The CDR3, as DNA: TGCAGCTCCAACAGCCGGGACAGGGTTTACGAGCAGTACTTC. Its translation is CSSNSRDRVYEQYF. The chain recombines TRBV29-1 with TRBJ2-7; TRBD1 matches at 9 bases. V lost 8 bases to trimming and J lost 4 bases; unmatched junction nucleotides: 12. The CDR3 runs 14 residues. Germline V gene sequence: CDR1 SQVTM, CDR2 ANQGSEA.

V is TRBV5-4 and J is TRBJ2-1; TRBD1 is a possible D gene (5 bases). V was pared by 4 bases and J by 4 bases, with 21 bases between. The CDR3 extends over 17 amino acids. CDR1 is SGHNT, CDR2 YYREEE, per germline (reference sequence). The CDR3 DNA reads TGTGCCAGCAGCGAAGAACAGGACGCAGTCCCGTACAATGAGCAGTTCTTC. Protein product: CASSEEQDAVPYNEQFF.

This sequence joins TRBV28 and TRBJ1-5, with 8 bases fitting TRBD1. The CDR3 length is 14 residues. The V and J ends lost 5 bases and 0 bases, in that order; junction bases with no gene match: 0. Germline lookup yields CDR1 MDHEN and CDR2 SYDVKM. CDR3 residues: CASSTGGSNQPQHF. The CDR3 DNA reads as TGTGCCAGCAGTACAGGGGGTAGCAATCAGCCCCAGCATTTT.

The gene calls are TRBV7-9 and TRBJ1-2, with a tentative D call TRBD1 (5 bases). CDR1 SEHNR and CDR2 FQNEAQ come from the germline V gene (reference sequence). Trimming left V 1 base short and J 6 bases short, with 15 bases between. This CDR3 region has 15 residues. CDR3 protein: CASSLEPGPTDGYTF. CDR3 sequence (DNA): TGTGCCAGCAGCTTAGAACCTGGACCGACAGATGGCTACACCTTC.

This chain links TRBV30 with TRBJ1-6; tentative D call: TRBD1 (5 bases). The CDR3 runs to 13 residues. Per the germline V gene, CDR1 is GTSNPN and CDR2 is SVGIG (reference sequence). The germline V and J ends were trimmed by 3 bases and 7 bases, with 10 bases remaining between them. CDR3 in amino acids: CAWRQGVNSPLHF. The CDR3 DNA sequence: TGTGCCTGGAGGCAGGGTGTAAATTCACCCCTCCACTTT.

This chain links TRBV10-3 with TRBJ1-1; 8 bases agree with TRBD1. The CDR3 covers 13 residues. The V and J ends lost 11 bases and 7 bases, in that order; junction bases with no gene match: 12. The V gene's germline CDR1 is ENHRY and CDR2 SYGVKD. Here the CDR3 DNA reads TGTGCCGTACAACAGGGGGTCCTAAGTGAAGCTTTCTTT. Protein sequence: CAVQQGVLSEAFF.

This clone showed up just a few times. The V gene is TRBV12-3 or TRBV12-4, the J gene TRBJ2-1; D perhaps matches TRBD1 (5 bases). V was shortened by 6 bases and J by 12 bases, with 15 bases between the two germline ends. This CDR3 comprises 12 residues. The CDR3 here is CASRPPSGRQFF. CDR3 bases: TGTGCCAGCAGGCCGCCTTCAGGGCGGCAGTTCTTC.

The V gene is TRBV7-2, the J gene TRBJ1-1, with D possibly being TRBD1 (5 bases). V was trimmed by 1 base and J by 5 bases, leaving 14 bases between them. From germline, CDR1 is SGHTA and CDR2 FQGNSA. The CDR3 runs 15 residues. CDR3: CASSLGRVVVTEAFF. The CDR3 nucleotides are TGTGCCAGCAGCTTAGGCAGGGTGGTGGTGACTGAAGCTTTCTTT.

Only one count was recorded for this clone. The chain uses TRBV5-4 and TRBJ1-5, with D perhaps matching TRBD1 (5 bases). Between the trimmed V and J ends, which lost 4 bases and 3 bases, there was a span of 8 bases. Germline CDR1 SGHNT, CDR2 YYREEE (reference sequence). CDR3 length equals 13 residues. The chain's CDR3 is CASSRGVNQPQHF. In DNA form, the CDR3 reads TGTGCCAGCAGCCGGGGGGTCAATCAGCCCCAGCATTTT.

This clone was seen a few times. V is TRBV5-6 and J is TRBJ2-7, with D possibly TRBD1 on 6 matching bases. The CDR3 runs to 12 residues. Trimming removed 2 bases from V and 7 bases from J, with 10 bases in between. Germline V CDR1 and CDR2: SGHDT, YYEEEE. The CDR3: CASSFRQAEQYF. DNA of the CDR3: TGTGCCAGCAGCTTCAGACAGGCTGAGCAGTACTTC.

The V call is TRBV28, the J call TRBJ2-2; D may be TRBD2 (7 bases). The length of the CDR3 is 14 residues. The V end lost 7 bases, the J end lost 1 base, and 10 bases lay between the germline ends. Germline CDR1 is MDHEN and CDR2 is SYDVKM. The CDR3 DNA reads TGTGCCAGCAAGGGGGGGCTGAACACCGGGGAGCTGTTTTTT. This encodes CASKGGLNTGELFF. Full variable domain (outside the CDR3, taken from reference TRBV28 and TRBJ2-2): DVKVTQSSRYLVKRTGEKVFLECVQDMDHENMFWYRQDPGLGLRLIYFSYDVKMKEKGDIPEGYSVSREKKERFSLILESASTNQTSMYLCASKGGLNTGELFFGEGSRLTVL.

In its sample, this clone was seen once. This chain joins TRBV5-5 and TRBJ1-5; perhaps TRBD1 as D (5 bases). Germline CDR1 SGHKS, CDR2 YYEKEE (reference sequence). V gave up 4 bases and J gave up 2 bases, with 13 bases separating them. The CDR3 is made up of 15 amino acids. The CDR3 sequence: CASSPSPGGNQPQHF. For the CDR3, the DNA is TGTGCCAGCAGCCCGAGCCCGGGGGGCAATCAGCCCCAGCATTTT.

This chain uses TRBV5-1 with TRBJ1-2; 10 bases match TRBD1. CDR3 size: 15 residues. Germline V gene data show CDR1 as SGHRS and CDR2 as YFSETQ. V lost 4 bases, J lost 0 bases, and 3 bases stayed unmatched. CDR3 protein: CASSKGTGANYGYTF. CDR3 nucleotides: TGCGCCAGCAGCAAAGGGACAGGGGCTAACTATGGCTACACCTTC.

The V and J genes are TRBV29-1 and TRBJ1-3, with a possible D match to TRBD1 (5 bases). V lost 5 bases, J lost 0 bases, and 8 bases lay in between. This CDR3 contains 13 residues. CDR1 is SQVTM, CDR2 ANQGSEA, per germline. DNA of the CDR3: TGCAGCGTTCGAAGGGGCTCTGGAAACACCATATATTTT. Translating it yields CSVRRGSGNTIYF.

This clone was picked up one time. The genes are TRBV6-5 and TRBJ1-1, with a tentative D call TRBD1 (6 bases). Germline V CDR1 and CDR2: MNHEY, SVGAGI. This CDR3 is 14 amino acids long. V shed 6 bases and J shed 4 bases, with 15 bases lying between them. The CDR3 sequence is CASSSGRGGTEAFF. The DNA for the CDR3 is TGTGCCAGCAGCTCCGGCAGGGGTGGCACTGAAGCTTTCTTT.

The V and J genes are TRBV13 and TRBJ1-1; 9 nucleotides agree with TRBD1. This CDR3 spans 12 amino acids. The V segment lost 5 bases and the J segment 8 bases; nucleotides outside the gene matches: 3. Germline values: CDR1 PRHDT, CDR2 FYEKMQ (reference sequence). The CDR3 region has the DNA TGTGCCAGCAGCCCGGGACAGGGAGAAGCTTTCTTT. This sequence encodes CASSPGQGEAFF.

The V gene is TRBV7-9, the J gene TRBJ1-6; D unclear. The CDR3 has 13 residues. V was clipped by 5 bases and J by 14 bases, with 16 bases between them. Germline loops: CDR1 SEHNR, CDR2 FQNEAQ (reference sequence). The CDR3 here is CASSSGLRVSLHF. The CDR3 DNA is TGTGCCAGCAGCAGCGGGCTACGGGTTTCCCTCCACTTT.

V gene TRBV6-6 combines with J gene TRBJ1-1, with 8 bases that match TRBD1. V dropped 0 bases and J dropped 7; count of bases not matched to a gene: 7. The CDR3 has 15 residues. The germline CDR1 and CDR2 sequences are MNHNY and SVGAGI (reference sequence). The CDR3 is CASSYSPQGGNEAFF. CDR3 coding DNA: TGTGCCAGCAGTTACTCCCCACAGGGGGGGAATGAAGCTTTCTTT.

CDR3 region: CASSIGTLHYGYTF. CDR3 bases: TGTGCCAGTAGTATCGGGACACTACACTATGGCTACACCTTC. This chain joins TRBV19 and TRBJ1-2; TRBD1 might be the D (6 bases). The CDR3 extends over 14 amino acids. Per the germline V gene, CDR1 is LNHDA and CDR2 is SQIVND (reference sequence). Trimming cost V 3 bases and J 3 bases, with 11 bases left between them.

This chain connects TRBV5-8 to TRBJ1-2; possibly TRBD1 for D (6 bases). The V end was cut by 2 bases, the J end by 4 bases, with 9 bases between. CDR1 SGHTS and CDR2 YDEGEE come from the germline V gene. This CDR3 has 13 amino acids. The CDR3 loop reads CASSFTGSYGYTF. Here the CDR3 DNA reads TGTGCCAGCAGCTTTACAGGGAGCTATGGCTACACCTTC.

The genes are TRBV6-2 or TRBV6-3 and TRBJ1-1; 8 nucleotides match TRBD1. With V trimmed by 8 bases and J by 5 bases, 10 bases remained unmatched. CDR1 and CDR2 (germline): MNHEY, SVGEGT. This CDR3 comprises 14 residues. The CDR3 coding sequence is TGTGCCAGCTGCCGGGACAGGAGGCGGACTGAAGCTTTCTTT. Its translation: CASCRDRRRTEAFF.

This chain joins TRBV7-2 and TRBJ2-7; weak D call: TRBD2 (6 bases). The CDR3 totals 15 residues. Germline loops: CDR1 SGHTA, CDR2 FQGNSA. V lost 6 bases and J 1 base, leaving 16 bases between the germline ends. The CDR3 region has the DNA TGTGCCAGCAGGCTAGCTAGCGCCGAGTCCTACGAGCAGTACTTC. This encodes CASRLASAESYEQYF.

CDR3 nucleotides: TGCAGCGGAAGGACAGGCAACTACGAGCAGTACTTC. Its protein is CSGRTGNYEQYF. The chain carries TRBV29-1 and TRBJ2-7, with 7 bases aligning to TRBD1. V lost 7 bases and J lost 3; bases outside the gene matches: 6. CDR1 and CDR2 from the germline V gene are SQVTM and ANQGSEA. This CDR3 spans 12 amino acids.

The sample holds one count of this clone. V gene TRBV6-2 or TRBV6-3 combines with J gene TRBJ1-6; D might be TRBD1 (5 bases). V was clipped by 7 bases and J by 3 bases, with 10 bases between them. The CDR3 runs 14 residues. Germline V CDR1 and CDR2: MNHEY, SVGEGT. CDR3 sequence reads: CASNPGSYNSPLHF. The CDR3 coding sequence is TGTGCCAGCAACCCAGGGAGCTATAATTCACCCCTCCACTTT.

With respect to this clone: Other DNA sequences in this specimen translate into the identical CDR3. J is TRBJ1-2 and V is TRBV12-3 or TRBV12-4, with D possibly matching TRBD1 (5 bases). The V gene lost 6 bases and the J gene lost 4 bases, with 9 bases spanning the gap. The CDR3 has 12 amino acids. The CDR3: CASSSGLYGYTF. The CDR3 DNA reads TGTGCCAGCAGCTCGGGACTCTATGGCTACACCTTC.

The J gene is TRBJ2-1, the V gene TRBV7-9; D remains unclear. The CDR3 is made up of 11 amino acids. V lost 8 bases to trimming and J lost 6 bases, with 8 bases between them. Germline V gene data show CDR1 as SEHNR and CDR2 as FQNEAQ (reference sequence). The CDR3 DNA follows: TGTGCCAGCTCCTCGTTCAATGAGCAGTTCTTC. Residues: CASSSFNEQFF.

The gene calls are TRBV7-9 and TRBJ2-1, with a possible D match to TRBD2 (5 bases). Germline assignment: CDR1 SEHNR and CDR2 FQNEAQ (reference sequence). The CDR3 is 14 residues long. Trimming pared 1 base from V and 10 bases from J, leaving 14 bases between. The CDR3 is CASSLVRDPREQFF. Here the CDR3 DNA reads TGTGCCAGCAGCTTAGTGAGGGATCCACGAGAGCAGTTCTTC.

DNA of the CDR3: TGTGCCAGCTCACCCCAACGGGAGGGTCCTTACGAGCAGTACTTC. Protein product: CASSPQREGPYEQYF. The J gene is TRBJ2-7, the V gene TRBV18, with TRBD2 matching 8 bases. Unmatched junction bases numbered 8, after V lost 3 bases and J lost 4 bases. Germline assignment: CDR1 KGHSH and CDR2 LQKENI. This CDR3 spans 15 amino acids. Combining the CDR3 with reference TRBV18 and TRBJ2-7 gives the whole variable domain NAGVMQNPRHLVRRRGQEARLRCSPMKGHSHVYWYRQLPEEGLKFMVYLQKENIIDESGMPKERFSAEFPKEGPSILRIQQVVRGDSAAYFCASSPQREGPYEQYFGPGTRLTVT.